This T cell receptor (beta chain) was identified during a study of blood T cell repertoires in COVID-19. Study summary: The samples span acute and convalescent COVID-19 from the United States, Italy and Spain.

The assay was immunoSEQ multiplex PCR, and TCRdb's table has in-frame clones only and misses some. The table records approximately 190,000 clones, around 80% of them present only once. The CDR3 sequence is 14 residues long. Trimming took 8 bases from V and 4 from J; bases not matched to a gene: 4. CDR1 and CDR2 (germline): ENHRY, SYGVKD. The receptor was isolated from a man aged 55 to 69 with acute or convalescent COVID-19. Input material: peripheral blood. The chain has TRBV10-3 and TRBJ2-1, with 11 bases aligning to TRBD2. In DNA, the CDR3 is TGTGCCATCGCCTCTAGCGGGGGGTACAATGAGCAGTTCTTC. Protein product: CAIASSGGYNEQFF.